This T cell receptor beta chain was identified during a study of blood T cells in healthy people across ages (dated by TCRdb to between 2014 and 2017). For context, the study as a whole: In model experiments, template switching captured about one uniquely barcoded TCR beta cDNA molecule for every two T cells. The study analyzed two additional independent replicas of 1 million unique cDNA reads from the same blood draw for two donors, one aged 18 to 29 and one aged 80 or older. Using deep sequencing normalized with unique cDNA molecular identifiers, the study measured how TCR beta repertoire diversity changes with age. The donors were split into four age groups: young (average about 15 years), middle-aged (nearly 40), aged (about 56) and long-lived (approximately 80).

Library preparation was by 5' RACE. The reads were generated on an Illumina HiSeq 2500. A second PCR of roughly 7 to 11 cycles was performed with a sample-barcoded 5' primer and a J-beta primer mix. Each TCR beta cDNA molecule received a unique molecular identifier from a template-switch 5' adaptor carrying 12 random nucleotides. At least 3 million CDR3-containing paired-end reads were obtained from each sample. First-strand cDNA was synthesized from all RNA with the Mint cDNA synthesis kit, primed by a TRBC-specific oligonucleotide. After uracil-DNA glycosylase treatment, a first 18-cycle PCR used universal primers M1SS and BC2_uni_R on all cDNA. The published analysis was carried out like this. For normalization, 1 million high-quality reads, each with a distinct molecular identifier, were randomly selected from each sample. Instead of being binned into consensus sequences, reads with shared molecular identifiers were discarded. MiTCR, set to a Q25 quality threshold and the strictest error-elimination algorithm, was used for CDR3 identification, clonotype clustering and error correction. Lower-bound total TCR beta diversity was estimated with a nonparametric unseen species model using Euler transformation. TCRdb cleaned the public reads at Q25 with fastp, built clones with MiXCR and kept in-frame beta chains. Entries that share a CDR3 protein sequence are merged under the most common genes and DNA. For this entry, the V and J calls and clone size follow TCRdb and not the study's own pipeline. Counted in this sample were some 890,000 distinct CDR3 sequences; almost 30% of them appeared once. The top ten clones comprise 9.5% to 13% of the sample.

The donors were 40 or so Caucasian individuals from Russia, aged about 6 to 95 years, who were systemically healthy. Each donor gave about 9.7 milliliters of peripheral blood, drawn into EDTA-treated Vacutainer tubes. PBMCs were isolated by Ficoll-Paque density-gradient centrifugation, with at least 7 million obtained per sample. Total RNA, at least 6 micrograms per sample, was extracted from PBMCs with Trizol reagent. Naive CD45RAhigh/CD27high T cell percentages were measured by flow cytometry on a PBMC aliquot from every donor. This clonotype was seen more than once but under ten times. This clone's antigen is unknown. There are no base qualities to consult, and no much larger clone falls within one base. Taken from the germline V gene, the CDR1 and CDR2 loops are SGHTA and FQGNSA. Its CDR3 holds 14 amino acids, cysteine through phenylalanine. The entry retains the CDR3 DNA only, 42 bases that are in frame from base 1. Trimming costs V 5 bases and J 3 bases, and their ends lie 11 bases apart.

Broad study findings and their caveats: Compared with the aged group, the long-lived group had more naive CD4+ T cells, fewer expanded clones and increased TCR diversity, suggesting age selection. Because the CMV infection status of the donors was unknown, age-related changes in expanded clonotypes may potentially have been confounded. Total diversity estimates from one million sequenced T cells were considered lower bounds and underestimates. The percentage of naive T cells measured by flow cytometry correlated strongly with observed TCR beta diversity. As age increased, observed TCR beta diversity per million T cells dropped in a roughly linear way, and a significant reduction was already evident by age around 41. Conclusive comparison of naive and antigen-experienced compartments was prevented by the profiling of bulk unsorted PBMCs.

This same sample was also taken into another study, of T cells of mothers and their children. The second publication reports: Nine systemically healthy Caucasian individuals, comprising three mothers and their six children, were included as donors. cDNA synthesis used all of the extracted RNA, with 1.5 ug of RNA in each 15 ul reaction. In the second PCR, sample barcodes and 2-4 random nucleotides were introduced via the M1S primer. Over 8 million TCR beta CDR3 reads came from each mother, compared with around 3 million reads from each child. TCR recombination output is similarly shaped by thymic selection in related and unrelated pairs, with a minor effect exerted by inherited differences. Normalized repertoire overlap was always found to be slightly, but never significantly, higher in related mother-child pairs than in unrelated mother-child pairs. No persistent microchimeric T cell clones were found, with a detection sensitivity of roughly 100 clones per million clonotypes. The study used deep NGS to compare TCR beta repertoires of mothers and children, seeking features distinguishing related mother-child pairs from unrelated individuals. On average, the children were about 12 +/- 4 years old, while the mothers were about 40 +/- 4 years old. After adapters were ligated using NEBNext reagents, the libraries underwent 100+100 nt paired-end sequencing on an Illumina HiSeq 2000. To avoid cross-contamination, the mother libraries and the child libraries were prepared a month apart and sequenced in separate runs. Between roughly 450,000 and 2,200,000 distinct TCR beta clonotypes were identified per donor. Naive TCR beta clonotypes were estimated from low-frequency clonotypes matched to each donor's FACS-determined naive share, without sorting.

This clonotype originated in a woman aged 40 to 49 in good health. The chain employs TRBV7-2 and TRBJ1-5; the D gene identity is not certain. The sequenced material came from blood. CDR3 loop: CASSPDIFNQPQHF. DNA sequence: TGTGCCAGCAGCCCCGACATATTCAATCAGCCCCAGCATTTT.